Presented here are 15 T cell receptor beta chains from one specimen sequenced in a study of T cell repertoires in cytomegalovirus infection. TCRdb reprocessed the reads via MiXCR and lists one record per CDR3 protein. Of a few hundred thousand distinct CDR3 sequences in the sample, around a sixth are singletons; the top ten hold 7.5% to 9%. Sample: PBMCs. The origin of the receptors is a human donor in good health (CMV status not recorded). Some clones in this sample may be carry-over from other donors' samples.

This clonotype was recorded many times. The chain couples TRBV7-9 to TRBJ2-1; D might be TRBD2 (6 bases). Trimming took off 4 bases at V and 6 bases at J, with 16 bases between the two ends. This CDR3 comprises 15 residues. The V gene's germline CDR1 is SEHNR and CDR2 FQNEAQ (reference sequence). The CDR3 sequence: CASSSGTYPVNEQFF. CDR3 DNA sequence: TGTGCCAGCAGCTCCGGGACTTACCCTGTCAATGAGCAGTTCTTC.

Many counts were recorded for this clonotype. This chain links TRBV7-2 with TRBJ2-2; D remains unclear. The CDR3 spans 12 residues. The ends were cut back, 5 bases at V and 8 bases at J, with 9 bases in the middle. The germline CDR1 and CDR2 sequences are SGHTA and FQGNSA. The chain's CDR3 is CASSPASGELFF. The CDR3 region has the DNA TGTGCCAGCAGCCCTGCGAGTGGGGAGCTGTTTTTT. The full variable domain, completed using reference TRBV7-2 and TRBJ2-2, is GAGVSQSPSNKVTEKGKDVELRCDPISGHTALYWYRQSLGQGLEFLIYFQGNSAPDKSGLPSDRFSAERTGGSVSTLTIQRTQQEDSAVYLCASSPASGELFFGEGSRLTVL.

This clonotype was counted a few times. The genes are TRBV6-1 and TRBJ1-5; no definite D call. The germline V gene has CDR1 MNHNS and CDR2 SASEGT. The V gene lost 5 bases and the J gene lost 7 bases, with 9 bases spanning the gap. The CDR3 is 12 residues long. The CDR3 region is CASSYGQQPQHF. DNA of the CDR3: TGTGCCAGCAGTTACGGCCAGCAGCCCCAGCATTTT.

Turning to this clonotype: Compared with germline, one end of the junction differs, possibly owing to a read error. For the CDR3, the DNA is TGCGCCTGCAGAAAGGACGTTGGCAGATCTAATGAAAAACTGTTTTTT. It encodes CACRKDVGRSNEKLFF. V is TRBV23-1 and J is TRBJ1-4; D gene unclear. TRBV23-1 is an ORF, with its function uncertain. This CDR3 has 16 residues.

The gene calls are TRBV12-3 or TRBV12-4 and TRBJ2-2; maybe TRBD2 (5 bases). Deletions cut 6 bases from V and 6 bases from J, with 14 bases between. This CDR3 region has 14 residues. The CDR3 sequence is CASSPRVRAGELFF. The CDR3 nucleotides are TGTGCCAGCAGCCCCCGAGTGAGGGCCGGGGAGCTGTTTTTT.

This clonotype has a handful of counts. The chain is built from TRBV4-2 and TRBJ1-3, with no clear D. CDR3 length equals 13 residues. The V end lost 4 bases, the J end lost 2 bases, and 6 bases lay between the germline ends. CDR1 and CDR2 from the germline V gene are LGHNA and YNFKEQ. CDR3 sequence reads: CASSRAAGNTIYF. DNA for the CDR3: TGTGCCAGCAGCCGGGCGGCTGGAAACACCATATATTTT.

On this clonotype itself: With a much larger clone just one base away, this may be a read error. The genes are TRBV7-2 and TRBJ2-5; D unclear. The V gene's germline CDR1 is SGHTA and CDR2 FQGNSA. This CDR3 is built from 13 residues. The chain's CDR3 is CASSLAAKETRYF. The CDR3 DNA follows: TGTGCCAGCAGCTTAGCGGCTAAGGAGACCCGGTACTTC. The variable domain in full, completed from reference TRBV7-2 and TRBJ2-5, reads GAGVSQSPSNKVTEKGKDVELRCDPISGHTALYWYRQSLGQGLEFLIYFQGNSAPDKSGLPSDRFSAERTGGSVSTLTIQRTQQEDSAVYLCASSLAAKETRYFGPGTRLLVL.

The table lists this clonotype with many counts. The rearrangement links TRBV6-1 to TRBJ2-1; D gene unclear. This CDR3 has 14 amino acids. Trimming cost V 8 bases and J 0 bases, with 11 bases left between them. The germline V gene has CDR1 MNHNS and CDR2 SASEGT. The CDR3 sequence is CASGPTSSYNEQFF. The CDR3 nucleotides read TGTGCCAGCGGACCCACGAGCTCCTACAATGAGCAGTTCTTC.

The table lists this clonotype with many counts. This chain uses TRBV15 with TRBJ2-1; 7 nucleotides match TRBD2. This CDR3 is built from 16 residues. Losses at the gene ends were 0 bases for V and 4 bases for J; bases not matched to a gene: 6. CDR1 LNHNV and CDR2 YYDKDF come from the germline V gene (reference sequence). CDR3 in DNA: TGTGCCACCAGCAGAGATCAGAGCGGGGTATACAATGAGCAGTTCTTC. This translates into CATSRDQSGVYNEQFF.

The V call is TRBV14, the J call TRBJ1-3; no clear D gene. This CDR3 comprises 17 residues. With 0 bases removed from V and 0 bases from J, the gap between germline ends came to 12 bases. From germline, CDR1 is SGHDN and CDR2 FVKESK. The CDR3 loop reads CASSQDWRGSSGNTIYF. The CDR3 DNA reads TGTGCCAGCAGCCAAGATTGGCGGGGTTCCTCTGGAAACACCATATATTTT.

This clonotype was detected only a few times. The V call is TRBV29-1, the J call TRBJ2-5; D gene ambiguous. Trimming removed 5 bases at V and 2 bases at J, with 12 bases between. Germline V gives CDR1 SQVTM, CDR2 ANQGSEA. The CDR3 runs 13 residues. The CDR3 DNA is TGCAGCGTTCTGTCCCTCGCTCAAGAGACCCAGTACTTC. Protein sequence: CSVLSLAQETQYF. Supplemented by reference TRBV29-1 and TRBJ2-5, the full variable domain reads SAVISQKPSRDICQRGTSLTIQCQVDSQVTMMFWYRQQPGQSLTLIATANQGSEATYESGFVIDKFPISRPNLTFSTLTVSNMSPEDSSIYLCSVLSLAQETQYFGPGTRLLVL.

This clonotype was counted ten times or more. The chain couples TRBV7-2 to TRBJ2-1, with 9 bases aligning to TRBD1. This CDR3 is 14 amino acids long. CDR1 is SGHTA, CDR2 FQGNSA, per germline. The J segment lost 5 bases and the V segment lost 5 bases, leaving 4 bases of the junction unmatched. CDR3 coding DNA: TGTGCCAGCAGCCCCGGGACAGGGAACAATGAGCAGTTCTTC. Translating it yields CASSPGTGNNEQFF. Based on the CDR3 plus reference TRBV7-2 and TRBJ2-1, the full variable domain is GAGVSQSPSNKVTEKGKDVELRCDPISGHTALYWYRQSLGQGLEFLIYFQGNSAPDKSGLPSDRFSAERTGGSVSTLTIQRTQQEDSAVYLCASSPGTGNNEQFFGPGTRLTVL.

J is TRBJ2-3 and V is TRBV7-9, with D possibly being TRBD2 (5 bases). The V gene's germline CDR1 is SEHNR and CDR2 FQNEAQ (reference sequence). The CDR3 spans 14 residues. Trimming shortened V by 3 bases and J by 4 bases, and 11 bases separated the two germline ends. The CDR3 loop is CASSFRDPSDTQYF. CDR3 nucleotides: TGTGCCAGCAGCTTTCGGGATCCATCAGATACGCAGTATTTT.

This clonotype has only a few counts. The V and J genes are TRBV7-8 and TRBJ1-2, with D possibly TRBD1 on 5 matching bases. This CDR3 comprises 13 residues. From germline, CDR1 is SGHVS and CDR2 FQNEAQ. Trimming removed 5 bases at V and 7 bases at J, with 14 bases between. The CDR3 DNA reads as TGTGCCAGCAGCCCGGGGACGGGTCTTGGCTACACCTTC. Protein sequence: CASSPGTGLGYTF.

There are a few counts of this clonotype. The chain links TRBV20-1 to TRBJ2-7; D might be TRBD2 (6 bases). There are 14 residues in the CDR3. Germline values: CDR1 DFQATT, CDR2 SNEGSKA (reference sequence). Deletions cut 0 bases from V and 3 bases from J, with 12 bases between. The CDR3 region has the DNA TGCAGTGCTAGAGATGGAGGGGCAGGCTACGAGCAGTACTTC. Protein sequence: CSARDGGAGYEQYF.